This section outlines one TCR beta chain sequence together with its context. This receptor's antigen is unknown. Base qualities are missing; no much larger clone stands one base away. The time point label of this sample denotes: week 5, during vaccination. A 20-mer mutant IDH1 peptide at 300 micrograms in Montanide made up each vaccine dose, which was injected subcutaneously together with topical imiquimod. Newly diagnosed WHO grade 3 or 4 IDH1-mutant astrocytomas showing loss of nuclear ATRX were present in the donors. The samples were drawn from NOA16, a multicentre, single-arm, open-label phase I trial in Germany that tested a mutant IDH1 peptide vaccine in humans for the first time. Genomic DNA for TCRB sequencing was extracted from EDTA blood using the DNeasy Blood and Tissue Kit. These data are taken from a study of a mutant IDH1 vaccine in newly diagnosed glioma (dated by TCRdb to about 2021). About the study as a whole: Across visits V03 through V10, patients got a total of eight vaccinations, given in weeks 1, 3, 5, 7, 11, 15, 19 and 23. For exploratory analyses, about two dozen treated patients had longitudinal TCRB deep sequencing done wherever samples were available. In the chemotherapy-containing groups, vaccination started alongside temozolomide cycles, whereas in patients who had radiotherapy alone it started 4-6 weeks after radiotherapy. Peripheral blood was collected at six visits: V03 (baseline), V05, V07, V10, V12 and V13. Before enrollment, patients had received standard therapy of radiotherapy alone, temozolomide alone, or radiochemotherapy with temozolomide; most received the combination. The approximately 32 treated patients were approximately 60% male and about 38% female, with a mean age of around 40 years. The study at large found these results: Changes in the top peripheral T cell clonotypes picked up by TCRB sequencing did not appear to be linked to pseudoprogression. Immune responses induced by the vaccine were seen in around 93% of patients across multiple MHC alleles. The authors stated that sample limitations prevented analyses of patient blood samples from being reproduced. PBMC samples for TCRB deep sequencing were selected based on availability.

Library method: the immunoSEQ multiplex PCR assay. Rearranged TCR beta chain sequences were amplified with the hsTCRB Kit following the manufacturer's protocol. Sequencing of TCRB libraries was carried out on an Illumina MiSeq. The source study handled its data this way. The kit vendor's proprietary platform handled demultiplexing, trimming and gene mapping. Sourced from immuneACCESS, this table was stored by TCRdb with only in-frame sequences that have V and J called. A share of the clones is absent; for the studies checked, an unresolved V gene accounts for under half, and the remainder has no known explanation. V and J calls and clone size are copied from that table; D and trimming were computed from the DNA. For this sample the table gives roughly 39,000 clones, of which 70% to 90% were detected only once. The ten biggest clones cover approximately 1.5% of the sample. This receptor was obtained from a man aged 35-49 years with glioma. The sample here was PBMCs, taken from a glioma patient whose treatment included an IDH1 peptide vaccine.

CDR3 loop: CASSPTGRANYGYTF. The DNA sequence is as follows: TGTGCCAGCTCACCAACTGGAAGAGCTAACTATGGCTACACCTTC. This sequence uses TRBV18 and TRBJ1-2; no D gene is confidently identified. V drops 2 bases and J drops 0 bases, leaving 10 bases in between. CDR1 and CDR2, per the germline V gene, are KGHSH and LQKENI. Reading from cysteine to phenylalanine, the CDR3 counts 15 amino acids. Only the CDR3 DNA is retained, 45 bases long and in frame from the first base.